This T cell receptor (beta chain) was documented in a study of blood T cell repertoires in COVID-19. Across the whole study: Material from acute and convalescent COVID-19 was sourced from the United States, Italy and Spain. The analysed material was cDNA or gDNA that came from T cells, B-cell-depleted T cells, or PBMCs.

The protocol was immunoSEQ multiplex PCR, while the TCRdb copy is restricted to in-frame clones and leaves out a portion. The repertoire consists of 150,000 to 200,000 clones, with 88% occurring once and the leading ten covering roughly 9%. Germline assignment: CDR1 MNHEY and CDR2 SVGAGI. The V gene end was trimmed by 7 bases and the J gene end by 7 bases; junction bases not matched to a gene: 5. CDR3 length: 12 residues. The chain is built from TRBV6-5 and TRBJ1-2; 8 positions agree with TRBD1. Sequenced material: PBMCs or T cells enriched from blood (not recorded which). The sequence derives from a woman younger than 30 who had recovered from COVID-19. The CDR3 DNA is TGTGCCAGCACCGAGACAGGGGTTGGCTACACCTTC. This gives the protein CASTETGVGYTF.